The rows below give T cell receptor beta chains drawn from one sample of a study of blood T cell repertoires in COVID-19. Here immunoSEQ multiplex PCR was the method, and the copy in TCRdb shows in-frame clones only, minus some. This table has some 270,000 clones, approximately 88% appearing once. Sequenced material: PBMCs or T cells enriched from blood (not recorded which). Receptors originate from a woman aged 35 to 49 who had recovered from COVID-19. Both conserved end residues are part of each CDR3. Fields, in order: V gene, D gene, J gene, clone size, CDR3 DNA, CDR3 protein. D genes are given only for firm matches. Clone size is given for some rows only: seen once, a few or many times, or a class if the clone is expanded.

TRBV7-2,-,TRBJ1-2,-,TGTGCCAGCAGCTTGCAGATTAAGGAGAGCTATGGCTACACCTTC,CASSLQIKESYGYTF
TRBV7-7,TRBD2,TRBJ2-3,once,TGTGCTAGCAGCTTTGGAGCGGGAGTTGATACGCAGTATTTT,CASSFGAGVDTQYF
TRBV7-2,-,TRBJ2-2,-,TGTGCCAGCAGCTTAACGAGGGCGATTAACACCGGGGAGCTGTTTTTT,CASSLTRAINTGELFF
TRBV30,TRBD1,TRBJ2-7,-,TGTGCCTGGACATCACCGGGACAGGGCCCGAGCTCCTACGAGCAGTACTTC,CAWTSPGQGPSSYEQYF
TRBV18,-,TRBJ2-5,-,TGTGCCAGCTCACGCGGGACTGCCGAAGAGACCCAGTACTTC,CASSRGTAEETQYF
TRBV12-5,-,TRBJ1-1,-,TGTGCTAGTGGGACTAGGGAGCACCTGAACACTGAAGCTTTCTTT,CASGTREHLNTEAFF
TRBV3-1/TRBV3-2,TRBD1,TRBJ1-3,-,TGTGCCAGCAGACGAGACAGGGAGAGGGACACCATATATTTT,CASRRDRERDTIYF
TRBV21-1,-,TRBJ1-2,-,TGTGCCAGCAGCATATGCCGTGACAGGGCCTCCCACTATGGCTACACCTTC,CASSICRDRASHYGYTF
TRBV3-1/TRBV3-2,TRBD1,TRBJ1-1,-,TGTGCCAGCAGCCTCAGGGGGCGCGAAGCTTTCTTT,CASSLRGREAFF
TRBV29-1,TRBD1,TRBJ2-7,-,TGCAGCGTTATTTTCTCGGACAGGTTTTCCTACGAGCAGTACTTC,CSVIFSDRFSYEQYF
TRBV7-2,-,TRBJ1-1,-,TGTGCCAGCAGCTTAGTTTCGGGCACTGAAGCTTTCTTT,CASSLVSGTEAFF
TRBV3-1/TRBV3-2,-,TRBJ1-5,-,TGTGCCAGCAGCCAACAGGGCAGCAATCAGCCCCAGCATTTT,CASSQQGSNQPQHF
TRBV2,TRBD2,TRBJ2-7,-,TGTGCCAGCAGTGATGGACTAGCGATAACCTACGAGCAGTACTTC,CASSDGLAITYEQYF
TRBV5-6,TRBD2,TRBJ2-5,-,TGTGCCAGCAGCTTGGCGGGACTAGCATCGGAGACCCAGTACTTC,CASSLAGLASETQYF
TRBV2,TRBD2,TRBJ2-5,-,TGTGCCAGCAGTAGCGGGAGTTTAGAGACCCAGTACTTC,CASSSGSLETQYF
TRBV6-5,-,TRBJ1-2,-,TGTGCCAGCATGGGCAGTTCCTATGGCTACACCTTC,CASMGSSYGYTF
TRBV19,-,TRBJ1-2,-,TGTGCCAGTAACCCGAGGCGGGGTTTAAGTGGCTACACCTTC,CASNPRRGLSGYTF
TRBV4-1,-,TRBJ1-5,-,TGCGCCAGCAGCAAACAGGGAGCAAATCAGCCCCAGCATTTT,CASSKQGANQPQHF
TRBV11-2,-,TRBJ2-1,once,TGTGCCAGCAGCTTAGAGAGCGAAAGGATCTCCTACAATGAGCAGTTCTTC,CASSLESERISYNEQFF
TRBV9,TRBD1,TRBJ1-1,-,TGTGCCAGCAGCGACCTGTACAGGGGAAGCAACACTGAAGCTTTCTTT,CASSDLYRGSNTEAFF
TRBV7-9,-,TRBJ2-1,-,TGTGCCAGCAGCTTACCTAGCGCCCGCTCCTACAATGAGCAGTTCTTC,CASSLPSARSYNEQFF
TRBV2,TRBD1,TRBJ1-1,-,TGTGCCAGCAGGCCAGGGACAGGGTCGCCTGAAGCTTTCTTT,CASRPGTGSPEAFF
TRBV20-1,-,TRBJ2-1,-,TGCAGTGGCAGTACCTACAATGAGCAGTTCTTC,CSGSTYNEQFF
TRBV6-4,TRBD1,TRBJ1-2,once,TGTGCCAGCAGTGACTCAGGGGGCCGGGGCTACACCTTC,CASSDSGGRGYTF
TRBV10-1,-,TRBJ2-1,-,TGCGCCAGCAGCCCGGGACACCGATACAATGAGCAGTTCTTC,CASSPGHRYNEQFF
TRBV15,TRBD1,TRBJ1-2,-,TGTGCCACCAGCTCCCGGACAGGGGGCAGGGGCTACACCTTC,CATSSRTGGRGYTF
TRBV19,TRBD1,TRBJ1-2,-,TGTGCCAGTAGTATTGGCCGGACAGGGAATGGCTACACCTTC,CASSIGRTGNGYTF
TRBV18,-,TRBJ2-5,-,TGTGCCAGCTCGAATCCGTTCGTCCGGGAGACCCAGTACTTC,CASSNPFVRETQYF
TRBV4-2,-,TRBJ1-6,few,TGTGCCAGCAGCCAAGTTGCGGCCTTAAATTCACCCCTCCACTTT,CASSQVAALNSPLHF
TRBV25-1,-,TRBJ1-4,-,TGTGCCAGCAGTGAGGACAGTACTAATGAAAAACTGTTTTTT,CASSEDSTNEKLFF
TRBV9,TRBD2,TRBJ2-7,-,TGTGCCAGCAGCGCTAGCGGGGGCTACGAGCAGTACTTC,CASSASGGYEQYF
TRBV23-1,-,TRBJ2-3,few,TGCGCCAGCACCTCGTGGCCACGAACAGATACGCAGTATTTT,CASTSWPRTDTQYF
TRBV19,-,TRBJ1-2,-,TGTGCCAGTAGTATACGGGGCTATGGCTACACCTTC,CASSIRGYGYTF
TRBV7-7,TRBD1,TRBJ2-1,-,TGTGCTAGCAGCGTCGACAGGGCGCTATACAATGAGCAGTTCTTC,CASSVDRALYNEQFF
TRBV28,-,TRBJ2-7,-,TGTGCCAGACAGGATTCTTCCTACGAGCAGTACTTC,CARQDSSYEQYF
TRBV6-1,-,TRBJ1-2,-,TGTGCCAGCAGTGAAGAGGTAGGGGCAGGAGCTAACTATGGCTACACCTTC,CASSEEVGAGANYGYTF
TRBV7-2,-,TRBJ2-7,-,TGTGCCAGCAGCCCGCGCGCTGGGCGGGCCGGCGGGTTTCAGCAGTACTTC,CASSPRAGRAGGFQQYF
TRBV6-2/TRBV6-3,TRBD1,TRBJ1-1,-,TGTGCCAGCAGTTTTCATAACAGGGGGCGCACTGAAGCTTTCTTT,CASSFHNRGRTEAFF
TRBV30,-,TRBJ2-7,once,TGTGCCTGGGAAGAGGGGGGGACGTCCTACGAGCAGTACTTC,CAWEEGGTSYEQYF